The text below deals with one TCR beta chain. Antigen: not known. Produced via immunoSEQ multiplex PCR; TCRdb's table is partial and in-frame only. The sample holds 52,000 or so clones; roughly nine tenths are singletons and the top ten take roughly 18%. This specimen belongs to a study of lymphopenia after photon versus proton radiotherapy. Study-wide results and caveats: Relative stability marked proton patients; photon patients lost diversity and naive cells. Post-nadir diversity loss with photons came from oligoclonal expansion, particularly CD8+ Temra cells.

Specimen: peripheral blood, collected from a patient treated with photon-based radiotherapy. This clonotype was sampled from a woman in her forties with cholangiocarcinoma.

The DNA of the CDR3 is TGTGCCAGCAGCAAGGGCAATGAGCAGTTCTTC. It translates to CASSKGNEQFF. The chain couples TRBV6-6 to TRBJ2-1; D unclear. Trimming cost V 6 bases and J 6 bases, with 6 bases left between them. The germline V gene encodes CDR1 MNHNY and CDR2 SVGAGI (reference sequence). The CDR3 spans 11 residues.